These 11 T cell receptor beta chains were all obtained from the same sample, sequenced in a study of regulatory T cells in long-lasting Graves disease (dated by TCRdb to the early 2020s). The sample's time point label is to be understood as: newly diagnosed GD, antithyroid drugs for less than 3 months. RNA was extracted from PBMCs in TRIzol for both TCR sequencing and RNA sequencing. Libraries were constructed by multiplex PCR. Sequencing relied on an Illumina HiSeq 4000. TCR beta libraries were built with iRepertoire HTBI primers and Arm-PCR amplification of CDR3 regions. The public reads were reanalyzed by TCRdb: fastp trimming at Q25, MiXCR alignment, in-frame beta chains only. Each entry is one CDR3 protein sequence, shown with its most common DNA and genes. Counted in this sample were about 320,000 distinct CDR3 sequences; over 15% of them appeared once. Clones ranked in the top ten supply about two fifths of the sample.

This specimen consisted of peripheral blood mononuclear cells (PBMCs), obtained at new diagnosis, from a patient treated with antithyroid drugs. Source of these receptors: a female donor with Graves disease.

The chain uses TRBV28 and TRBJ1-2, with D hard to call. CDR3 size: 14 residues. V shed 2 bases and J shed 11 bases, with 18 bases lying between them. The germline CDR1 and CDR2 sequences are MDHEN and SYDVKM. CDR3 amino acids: CASSLGYSEVGYTF. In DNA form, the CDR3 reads TGTGCCAGCAGTTTAGGGTATTCAGAAGTCGGGTACACCTTC.

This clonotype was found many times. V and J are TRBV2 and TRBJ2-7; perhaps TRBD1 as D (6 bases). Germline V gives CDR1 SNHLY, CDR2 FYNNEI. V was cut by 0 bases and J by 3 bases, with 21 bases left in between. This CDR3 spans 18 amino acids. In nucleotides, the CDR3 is TGTGCCAGCAGTGAAGCGTTTGGGGGCGCATTCTTGCACTACGAGCAGTACTTC. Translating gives CASSEAFGGAFLHYEQYF.

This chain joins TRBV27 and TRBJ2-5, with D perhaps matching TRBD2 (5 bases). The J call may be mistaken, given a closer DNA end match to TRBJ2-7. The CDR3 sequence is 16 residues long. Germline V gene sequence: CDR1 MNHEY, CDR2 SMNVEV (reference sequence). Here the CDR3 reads CASSSSPPEGSYEQYF. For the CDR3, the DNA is TGTGCCAGCAGTTCATCTCCCCCTGAGGGCTCCTACGAGCAGTACTTC.

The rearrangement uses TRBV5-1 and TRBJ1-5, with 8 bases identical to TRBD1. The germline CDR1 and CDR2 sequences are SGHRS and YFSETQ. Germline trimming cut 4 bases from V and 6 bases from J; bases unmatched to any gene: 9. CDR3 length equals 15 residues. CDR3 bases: TGCGCCAGCAGCCTGACAGGGGTTGGGGGTCAGCCCCAGCATTTT. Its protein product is CASSLTGVGGQPQHF.

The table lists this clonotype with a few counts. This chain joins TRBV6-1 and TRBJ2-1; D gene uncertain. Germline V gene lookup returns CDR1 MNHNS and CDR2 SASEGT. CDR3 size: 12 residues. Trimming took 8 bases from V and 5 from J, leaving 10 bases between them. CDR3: CASVFRNNEQFF. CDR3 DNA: TGTGCCAGCGTTTTCAGGAACAATGAGCAGTTCTTC.

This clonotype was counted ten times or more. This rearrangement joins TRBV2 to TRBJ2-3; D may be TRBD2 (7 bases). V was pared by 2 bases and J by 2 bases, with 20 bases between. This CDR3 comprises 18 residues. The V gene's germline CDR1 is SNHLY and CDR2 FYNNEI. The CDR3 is CASSERTFGGGHTDTQYF. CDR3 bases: TGTGCCAGCAGTGAAAGGACCTTTGGCGGGGGCCACACAGATACGCAGTATTTT.

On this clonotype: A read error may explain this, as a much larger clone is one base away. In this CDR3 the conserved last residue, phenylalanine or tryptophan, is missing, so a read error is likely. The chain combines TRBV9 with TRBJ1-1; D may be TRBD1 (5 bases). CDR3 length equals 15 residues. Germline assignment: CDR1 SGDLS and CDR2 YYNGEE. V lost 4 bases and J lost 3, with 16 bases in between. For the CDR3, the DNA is TGTGCCAGCAGCACCTTCCCCAGGGCGGACACTGAAGCTTTCTCT. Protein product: CASSTFPRADTEAFS.

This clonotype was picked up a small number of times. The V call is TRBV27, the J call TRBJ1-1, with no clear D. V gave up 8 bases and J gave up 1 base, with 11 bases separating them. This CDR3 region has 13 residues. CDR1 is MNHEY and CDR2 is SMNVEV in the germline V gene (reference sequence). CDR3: CASGWGGNTEAFF. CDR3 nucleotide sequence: TGTGCCAGCGGCTGGGGAGGGAACACTGAAGCTTTCTTT.

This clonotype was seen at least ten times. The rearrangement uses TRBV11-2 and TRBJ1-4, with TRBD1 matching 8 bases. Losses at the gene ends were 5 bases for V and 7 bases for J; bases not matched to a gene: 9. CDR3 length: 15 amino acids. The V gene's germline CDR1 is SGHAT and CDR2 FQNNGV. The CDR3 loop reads CASSARQGRIEKLFF. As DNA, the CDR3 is TGTGCCAGCAGCGCCCGACAGGGGAGGATTGAAAAACTGTTTTTT. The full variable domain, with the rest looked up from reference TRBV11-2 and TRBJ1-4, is EAGVAQSPRYKIIEKRQSVAFWCNPISGHATLYWYQQILGQGPKLLIQFQNNGVVDDSQLPKDRFSAERLKGVDSTLKIQPAKLEDSAVYLCASSARQGRIEKLFFGSGTQLSVL.

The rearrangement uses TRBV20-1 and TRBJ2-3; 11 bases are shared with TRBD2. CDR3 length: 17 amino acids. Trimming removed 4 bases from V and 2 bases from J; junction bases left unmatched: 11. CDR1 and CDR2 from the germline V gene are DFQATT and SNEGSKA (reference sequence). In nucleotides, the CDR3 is TGCAGTGCTACATGGTGGGGGGGACTAGCGGTCACAGATACGCAGTATTTT. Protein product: CSATWWGGLAVTDTQYF.

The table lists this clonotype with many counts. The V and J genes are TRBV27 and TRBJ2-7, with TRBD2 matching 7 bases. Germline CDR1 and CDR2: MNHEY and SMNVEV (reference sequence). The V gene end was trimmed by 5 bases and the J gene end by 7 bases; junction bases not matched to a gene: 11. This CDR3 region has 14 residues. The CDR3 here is CASSPVAGEGEQYF. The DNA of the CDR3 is TGTGCCAGCAGTCCCGTTGCGGGAGAAGGTGAGCAGTACTTC.